The 5 T cell receptor beta chains below were found in one sample sequenced in a study of blood T cell repertoires in COVID-19. Only in-frame clones appear in the TCRdb table, and some are missing; sequencing was by immunoSEQ multiplex PCR. The data hold 160,000 or so clones, with more than 75% observed a single time. The sample consisted of peripheral blood. These TCRs come from a man aged 18 to 30 with acute or convalescent COVID-19.

The chain uses TRBV19 and TRBJ2-5, with D perhaps TRBD2 (6 bases). Trimming removed 4 bases from V and 1 base from J, with 13 bases in between. The length of the CDR3 is 15 residues. The germline V gene encodes CDR1 LNHDA and CDR2 SQIVND (reference sequence). CDR3 nucleotide sequence: TGTGCCAGTAGTAGCTGGGGAGGTATCCAAGAGACCCAGTACTTC. Encoded protein: CASSSWGGIQETQYF. The full variable domain, its missing parts supplied by reference TRBV19 and TRBJ2-5, is DGGITQSPKYLFRKEGQNVTLSCEQNLNHDAMYWYRQDPGQGLRLIYYSQIVNDFQKGDIAEGYSVSREKKESFPLTVTSAQKNPTAFYLCASSSWGGIQETQYFGPGTRLLVL.

The chain employs TRBV5-1 and TRBJ2-1; 8 bases are a match to TRBD1. The CDR3 covers 17 residues. The junction had 10 bases not matched to a gene; V was cut back by 5 bases and J by 0 bases. Germline CDR1 reads SGHRS; CDR2 reads YFSETQ. The CDR3 loop is CASRMVYRGSSYNEQFF. The CDR3 DNA follows: TGCGCCAGCAGGATGGTCTACAGGGGGAGCTCCTACAATGAGCAGTTCTTC.

The rearrangement uses TRBV4-1 and TRBJ1-1; TRBD1 might be the D (5 bases). The V end lost 0 bases, the J end lost 1 base, and 15 bases lay between the germline ends. The CDR3 loop spans 17 amino acids. Germline V CDR1 and CDR2: MGHRA, YSYEKL. In DNA form, the CDR3 reads TGCGCCAGCAGCCAAGATCCCTGGGGGAGGACGAACACTGAAGCTTTCTTT. Translation gives CASSQDPWGRTNTEAFF.

The J gene is TRBJ2-7, the V gene TRBV2; TRBD1 matches at 8 bases. Per the germline V gene, CDR1 is SNHLY and CDR2 is FYNNEI. The V segment lost 1 base and the J segment 3 bases; nucleotides outside the gene matches: 2. This CDR3 has 14 amino acids. CDR3 nucleotides: TGTGCCAGCAGTGAAGGGACAGGGAGCTACGAGCAGTACTTC. It specifies CASSEGTGSYEQYF.

This sequence joins TRBV5-5 and TRBJ1-6; 7 bases fit TRBD1. Trimming took 4 bases from V and 3 from J; bases not matched to a gene: 4. Germline assignment: CDR1 SGHKS and CDR2 YYEKEE (reference sequence). The CDR3 extends over 15 amino acids. The CDR3 spells CASSRRQGYNSPLHF. CDR3 sequence (DNA): TGTGCCAGCAGCCGGCGACAGGGCTATAATTCACCCCTCCACTTT.